Listed here are 26 T cell receptor beta chains from one sample, sequenced in a study of blood T cell repertoires in COVID-19. Sequenced by immunoSEQ multiplex PCR; TCRdb stores in-frame clones only, minus some. The profile shows about 210,000 clones, approximately 86% of them singletons. Sequencing was done on a sample of peripheral blood. The receptors stem from a man between 35 and 55 years old with acute or convalescent COVID-19.

The V and J genes are TRBV6-2 or TRBV6-3 and TRBJ2-1, with D possibly matching TRBD1 (6 bases). With 2 bases removed from V and 11 bases from J, the gap between germline ends came to 16 bases. The CDR3 covers 14 residues. CDR1 and CDR2 from the germline V gene are MNHEY and SVGEGT. The chain's CDR3 is CASSYGRGGQKQFF. The CDR3 region has the DNA TGTGCCAGCAGTTACGGCAGGGGTGGCCAAAAGCAGTTCTTC.

Worth noting for this clone: Other DNA variants within this sample encode the same CDR3. The chain has TRBV7-9 and TRBJ2-1, with D possibly being TRBD2 (6 bases). Germline V gene lookup returns CDR1 SEHNR and CDR2 FQNEAQ (reference sequence). The V gene lost 5 bases and the J gene lost 4 bases, with 24 bases spanning the gap. There are 18 residues in the CDR3. The chain's CDR3 is CASSPGGGGPRSYNEQFF. DNA of the CDR3: TGTGCCAGCAGCCCCGGGGGAGGCGGTCCGAGATCTTACAATGAGCAGTTCTTC.

This rearrangement joins TRBV2 to TRBJ2-1, with a tentative D call TRBD2 (6 bases). V was pared by 8 bases and J by 7 bases, with 18 bases between. The CDR3 consists of 14 residues. Germline CDR1 reads SNHLY; CDR2 reads FYNNEI. CDR3 bases: TGTGCCAGCGAATTAGCGGCACCTCCTAATGAGCAGTTCTTC. Translation gives CASELAAPPNEQFF. Filled out from reference TRBV2 and TRBJ2-1, the complete variable domain reads EPEVTQTPSHQVTQMGQEVILRCVPISNHLYFYWYRQILGQKVEFLVSFYNNEISEKSEIFDDQFSVERPDGSNFTLKIRSTKLEDSAMYFCASELAAPPNEQFFGPGTRLTVL.

The chain has TRBV5-1 and TRBJ2-3; 8 bases map to TRBD1. Germline trimming cut 4 bases from V and 3 bases from J; bases unmatched to any gene: 4. CDR1 is SGHRS, CDR2 YFSETQ, per germline. This CDR3 contains 14 residues. CDR3 in DNA: TGCGCCAGCAGCACTACAGGGGGAACAGATACGCAGTATTTT. Residues: CASSTTGGTDTQYF.

J is TRBJ2-2 and V is TRBV5-1; TRBD1 matches 7 bases. After removal of 4 bases from V and 1 base from J, the junction contained 4 bases not matched to a gene. This CDR3 region has 15 residues. Germline assignment: CDR1 SGHRS and CDR2 YFSETQ. In DNA form, the CDR3 reads TGCGCCAGCAGCCTGGGACAGCAGAACACCGGGGAGCTGTTTTTT. Translated: CASSLGQQNTGELFF.

The V call is TRBV29-1, the J call TRBJ1-1; 7 bases agree with TRBD1. The CDR3 is 13 amino acids. J gave up 8 bases and V 2 bases, and 8 bases lay outside the gene matches. CDR1 is SQVTM, CDR2 ANQGSEA, per germline. This chain's CDR3 is CSVEPRQGLEAFF. The CDR3 bases are TGCAGCGTTGAACCCCGACAGGGCCTAGAAGCTTTCTTT.

This clone was observed once. The V gene is TRBV7-9, the J gene TRBJ2-1, with 8 positions matching TRBD2. This CDR3 has 15 amino acids. With V trimmed by 1 base and J by 6 bases, 5 bases remained unmatched. Per the germline V gene, CDR1 is SEHNR and CDR2 is FQNEAQ (reference sequence). Here the CDR3 reads CASSLVGLVSNEQFF. In nucleotides, the CDR3 is TGTGCCAGCAGCTTAGTGGGACTAGTTTCCAATGAGCAGTTCTTC.

The genes are TRBV19 and TRBJ2-1; the D is unclear. In germline, CDR1 is LNHDA, CDR2 SQIVND (reference sequence). This CDR3 is 13 amino acids long. Trimming shortened V by 3 bases and J by 3 bases, and 6 bases separated the two germline ends. The CDR3 DNA is TGTGCCAGTAGTATCGACTTCTACAATGAGCAGTTCTTC. Translated, it gives CASSIDFYNEQFF.

This clone has a single count. The chain employs TRBV11-1 and TRBJ2-1, with 7 bases identical to TRBD2. The CDR3 has 17 amino acids. J was trimmed by 0 bases and V by 0 bases; bases with no gene match: 5. CDR1 is SGHAT, CDR2 FQDESV, per germline (reference sequence). Here the CDR3 DNA reads TGTGCCAGCAGCTTAGCGCGCGGGGGAAGCTCCTACAATGAGCAGTTCTTC. Amino acids: CASSLARGGSSYNEQFF.

V usage is TRBV29-1 and J usage is TRBJ2-5, with 7 bases lining up with TRBD1. The trim removed 6 bases at V and 4 bases at J, leaving 11 bases unmatched. CDR1 is SQVTM, CDR2 ANQGSEA, per germline. The CDR3 is 14 residues long. In nucleotides, the CDR3 is TGCAGCGTACTCGGGACAGATTTCCGAGAGACCCAGTACTTC. This sequence encodes CSVLGTDFRETQYF.

The table lists this clone with a count of one. The V and J genes are TRBV11-2 and TRBJ2-1, with 7 nucleotides matching TRBD2. Unmatched junction bases numbered 21, after V lost 1 base and J lost 9 bases. Germline values: CDR1 SGHAT, CDR2 FQNNGV. This CDR3 has 19 residues. CDR3 DNA sequence: TGTGCCAGCAGCTTAGCAACTCCCCGGTTTGCGGGAGTAGCCGTTGAGCAGTTCTTC. Amino acid sequence: CASSLATPRFAGVAVEQFF.

This chain connects TRBV6-1 to TRBJ1-5, with D perhaps TRBD1 (5 bases). CDR1 is MNHNS and CDR2 is SASEGT in the germline V gene. The CDR3 is 15 amino acids. Trimming took 3 bases from V and 1 from J, leaving 10 bases between them. CDR3 residues: CASSDQGVSNQPQHF. CDR3 bases: TGTGCCAGCAGTGATCAGGGCGTCAGCAATCAGCCCCAGCATTTT.

The chain carries TRBV28 and TRBJ1-4; 9 positions match TRBD1. The CDR3 has 15 residues. Per the germline V gene, CDR1 is MDHEN and CDR2 is SYDVKM. With V trimmed by 6 bases and J by 3 bases, 5 bases remained unmatched. The DNA for the CDR3 is TGTGCCAGCAGGACACAGGGGGCGCCTAATGAAAAACTGTTTTTT. Protein: CASRTQGAPNEKLFF.

The chain links TRBV19 to TRBJ2-1, with TRBD2 identical over 11 bases. The CDR3 sequence is 15 residues long. CDR1 is LNHDA, CDR2 SQIVND, per germline (reference sequence). V gave up 4 bases and J gave up 6 bases; unmatched junction bases: 5. The CDR3 DNA follows: TGTGCCAGTAGTACCGGGACTAGCGGCCCCAATGAGCAGTTCTTC. It encodes CASSTGTSGPNEQFF.

The chain carries TRBV5-8 and TRBJ1-2, with TRBD1 matching 9 bases. CDR3 size: 14 residues. The junction had 5 bases not matched to a gene; V was cut back by 4 bases and J by 4 bases. Germline loops: CDR1 SGHTS, CDR2 YDEGEE. This CDR3 reads CASSVRQGGYGYTF. CDR3 nucleotides: TGTGCCAGCAGCGTACGACAGGGGGGCTATGGCTACACCTTC.

The chain carries TRBV9 and TRBJ1-1, with D hard to call. This CDR3 has 15 residues. Per the germline V gene, CDR1 is SGDLS and CDR2 is YYNGEE. V was trimmed by 0 bases and J by 0 bases, leaving 9 bases between them. DNA for the CDR3: TGTGCCAGCAGCGTAGGGGGAGGGATGAACACTGAAGCTTTCTTT. Encoded protein: CASSVGGGMNTEAFF.

This clone was seen a handful of times. The chain joins TRBV5-5 to TRBJ1-5; D is possibly TRBD1 (6 bases). This CDR3 is 15 amino acids long. Trimming shortened V by 4 bases and J by 0 bases, and 11 bases separated the two germline ends. The germline V gene has CDR1 SGHKS and CDR2 YYEKEE (reference sequence). The chain's CDR3 is CASSPGQHSNQPQHF. The CDR3 coding sequence is TGTGCCAGCAGCCCTGGACAGCATAGCAATCAGCCCCAGCATTTT.

The CDR3 region is CSVRQDYGYTF. Here the CDR3 DNA reads TGCAGCGTTCGTCAGGATTATGGCTACACCTTC. The J gene is TRBJ1-2, the V gene TRBV29-1, with D uncertain. There are 11 residues in the CDR3. Germline V gene lookup returns CDR1 SQVTM and CDR2 ANQGSEA. The V gene lost 5 bases and the J gene lost 5 bases, with 9 bases spanning the gap. Combining the CDR3 with reference TRBV29-1 and TRBJ1-2 gives the whole variable domain SAVISQKPSRDICQRGTSLTIQCQVDSQVTMMFWYRQQPGQSLTLIATANQGSEATYESGFVIDKFPISRPNLTFSTLTVSNMSPEDSSIYLCSVRQDYGYTFGSGTRLTVV.

J is TRBJ1-4 and V is TRBV27; D perhaps matches TRBD1 (6 bases). CDR1 and CDR2 (germline): MNHEY, SMNVEV (reference sequence). The CDR3 is made up of 15 amino acids. The germline V and J ends were trimmed by 3 bases and 7 bases, with 15 bases remaining between them. CDR3 nucleotide sequence: TGTGCCAGCAGTTTGTGGGGGCGCGGAGGTGAAAAACTGTTTTTT. It yields the protein CASSLWGRGGEKLFF. Filled out from reference TRBV27 and TRBJ1-4, the complete variable domain reads EAQVTQNPRYLITVTGKKLTVTCSQNMNHEYMSWYRQDPGLGLRQIYYSMNVEVTDKGDVPEGYKVSRKEKRNFPLILESPSPNQTSLYFCASSLWGRGGEKLFFGSGTQLSVL.

The rearrangement links TRBV28 to TRBJ1-4; D is possibly TRBD1 (6 bases). Germline-derived CDR1 and CDR2 are MDHEN and SYDVKM. Trimming removed 4 bases at V and 1 base at J, with 10 bases between. This CDR3 is 15 amino acids long. The CDR3 reads CASSSPQGTNEKLFF. The CDR3 DNA reads as TGTGCCAGCAGTTCCCCACAGGGAACTAATGAAAAACTGTTTTTT.

V usage is TRBV7-6 and J usage is TRBJ2-1; a weak D match, TRBD2 (6 bases). V dropped 5 bases and J dropped 3 bases, with 11 bases sitting between them. The CDR3 totals 14 residues. Per the germline V gene, CDR1 is SGHVS and CDR2 is FNYEAQ. The CDR3 spells CASSRDFVYNEQFF. The CDR3 region has the DNA TGTGCCAGCAGCAGGGACTTCGTCTACAATGAGCAGTTCTTC.

The gene calls are TRBV7-7 and TRBJ2-2; D is possibly TRBD1 (6 bases). V gave up 5 bases and J gave up 2 bases, with 15 bases separating them. CDR3 length: 16 residues. Germline lookup yields CDR1 SSHAT and CDR2 FNYEAQ (reference sequence). The CDR3 DNA follows: TGTGCCAGCAGCCCCCAGACAGGACACAACACCGGGGAGCTGTTTTTT. The encoded protein is CASSPQTGHNTGELFF.

This rearrangement joins TRBV30 to TRBJ2-1, with 9 nucleotides matching TRBD2. The CDR3 spans 17 residues. The V gene end was trimmed by 2 bases and the J gene end by 5 bases; junction bases not matched to a gene: 13. The germline V gene encodes CDR1 GTSNPN and CDR2 SVGIG (reference sequence). The CDR3 DNA follows: TGTGCCTGGAGTTCCCGGCGGGGGGGACTGGCGCACAATGAGCAGTTCTTC. Its translation is CAWSSRRGGLAHNEQFF.

The chain recombines TRBV29-1 with TRBJ1-2, with D perhaps matching TRBD1 (5 bases). Trimming shortened V by 7 bases and J by 7 bases, and 25 bases separated the two germline ends. Germline CDR1 is SQVTM and CDR2 is ANQGSEA. This CDR3 contains 15 residues. The CDR3 DNA reads as TGCAGCGCTGGGACTCAAAGCCCTCGTGTCACTGGCTACACCTTC. Its protein is CSAGTQSPRVTGYTF.

CDR3 sequence (DNA): TGTGCCAGCAGTGGTGCGGGGGATAGATCCTACAATGAGCAGTTCTTC. Translating gives CASSGAGDRSYNEQFF. The genes are TRBV2 and TRBJ2-1; 7 nucleotides align to TRBD2. The CDR3 loop spans 16 amino acids. J gave up 1 base and V 4 bases, and 7 bases lay outside the gene matches. Per the germline V gene, CDR1 is SNHLY and CDR2 is FYNNEI.

The V call is TRBV3-1 (or the pseudogene TRBV3-2), the J call TRBJ2-2; no definite D call. CDR1 LGHDT and CDR2 YNNKEL come from the germline V gene (reference sequence). The CDR3 loop spans 17 amino acids. Trimming pared 1 base from V and 5 bases from J, leaving 17 bases between. CDR3 nucleotide sequence: TGTGCCAGCAGCCAAGTTGTGAGTAGCTTGTTAACCGGGGAGCTGTTTTTT. This gives the protein CASSQVVSSLLTGELFF.